This TCR beta chain was sequenced in a study of blood T cell repertoires in COVID-19. Using immunoSEQ multiplex PCR, the repertoire was profiled, and TCRdb retains in-frame clones only, with some absent. Of 230,000 or so clones in the sample, 85% were seen once. The TCR was taken from a woman aged 45-65 years who had been exposed to COVID-19. Sequencing used PBMCs or T cells enriched from blood (not recorded which).

The CDR3 sequence is CASSRDSSYNEQFF. The CDR3 bases are TGTGCCAGCAGTAGGGACTCCTCCTACAATGAGCAGTTCTTC. V usage is TRBV28 and J usage is TRBJ2-1; a weak D match, TRBD2 (6 bases). The CDR3 length is 14 residues. Germline V gene lookup returns CDR1 MDHEN and CDR2 SYDVKM. The V end lost 5 bases, the J end lost 0 bases, and 8 bases lay between the germline ends.